This TCR beta chain was recovered during a study of early T cells in non-severe SARS-CoV-2 infection. This clonotype came up many times. Unique molecular identifiers (one per individual cDNA molecule) were attached. TCRdb redid the calling of the 5' RACE reads with MiXCR, one entry per CDR3 protein. Found here are approximately 64,000 distinct CDR3 sequences, 4% to 5.5% of them singletons; the top ten hold around 5%. The receptor comes from an adult who was a healthcare worker with PCR-confirmed SARS-CoV-2 infection or an uninfected control (not recorded which). The sample comprised whole blood.

This CDR3 is CASGSQQGAFTDTQYF. The CDR3 nucleotides are TGTGCTAGTGGTTCCCAACAGGGGGCATTTACAGATACGCAGTATTTT. The chain uses TRBV12-5 and TRBJ2-3; 9 bases align to TRBD1. CDR1 is LGHNT and CDR2 is FRNRAP in the germline V gene. The CDR3 contains 16 residues. J gave up 3 bases and V 4 bases, and 8 bases lay outside the gene matches.